This is a list of T cell receptor beta chains from one sample in a study of blood T cell repertoires in COVID-19. Profiled with immunoSEQ multiplex PCR; TCRdb holds only in-frame clones, not every one. The sample contains 250,000 to 350,000 clones, approximately 84% of which appear only once. The material sequenced was peripheral blood. The origin of the receptors is an older person with COVID-19, enrolled during active disease. Both conserved end residues are part of each CDR3. The D gene is left open where the match is weak. Part of the rows lack a size; the others show once, few, many or a class for expanded clones.

TRBD1,TRBV9,-,TRBJ1-2,CASSGTGAQGGYTF,TGTGCCAGCAGCGGGACAGGGGCTCAGGGTGGCTACACCTTC
-,TRBV5-4,-,TRBJ2-7,CASSWGGPNELGEQYF,TGTGCCAGCAGCTGGGGGGGGCCAAACGAGCTGGGCGAGCAGTACTTC
TRBD1,TRBV15,few,TRBJ1-1,CATSSRDSFTEAFF,TGTGCCACCAGCAGCCGGGACAGCTTCACTGAAGCTTTCTTT
-,TRBV21-1,-,TRBJ1-1,CASSNGWDRGRNTEAFF,TGTGCCAGCAGCAACGGTTGGGACAGGGGGCGAAACACTGAAGCTTTCTTT
TRBD2,TRBV7-2,-,TRBJ2-7,CASSLFSGSYEQYF,TGTGCCAGCAGCTTATTTAGCGGGAGCTACGAGCAGTACTTC
-,TRBV7-2,-,TRBJ2-3,CASSFGSNTDTQYF,TGTGCCAGCAGCTTCGGGTCTAACACAGATACGCAGTATTTT
TRBD1,TRBV19,-,TRBJ2-7,CASSSQQGSSYEQYF,TGTGCCAGTAGTTCGCAACAGGGGAGCTCCTACGAGCAGTACTTC
-,TRBV7-9,-,TRBJ2-1,CASSLSNSGQTNEQFF,TGTGCCAGCAGCTTATCTAACTCAGGACAGACCAATGAGCAGTTCTTC
TRBD1,TRBV29-1,few,TRBJ1-4,CSVRGTGSEKLFF,TGCAGCGTGAGGGGGACAGGGAGTGAAAAACTGTTTTTT
-,TRBV27,-,TRBJ2-7,CASSLLARGTYEQYF,TGTGCCAGCAGTTTATTGGCTAGAGGGACCTACGAGCAGTACTTC
TRBD1,TRBV11-1,once,TRBJ2-3,CASSLVGQSTDTQYF,TGTGCCAGCAGCTTAGTGGGACAGAGCACAGATACGCAGTATTTT
-,TRBV19,-,TRBJ1-5,CASTDLDSYQPQHF,TGTGCCAGTACGGATCTGGACTCTTATCAGCCCCAGCATTTT